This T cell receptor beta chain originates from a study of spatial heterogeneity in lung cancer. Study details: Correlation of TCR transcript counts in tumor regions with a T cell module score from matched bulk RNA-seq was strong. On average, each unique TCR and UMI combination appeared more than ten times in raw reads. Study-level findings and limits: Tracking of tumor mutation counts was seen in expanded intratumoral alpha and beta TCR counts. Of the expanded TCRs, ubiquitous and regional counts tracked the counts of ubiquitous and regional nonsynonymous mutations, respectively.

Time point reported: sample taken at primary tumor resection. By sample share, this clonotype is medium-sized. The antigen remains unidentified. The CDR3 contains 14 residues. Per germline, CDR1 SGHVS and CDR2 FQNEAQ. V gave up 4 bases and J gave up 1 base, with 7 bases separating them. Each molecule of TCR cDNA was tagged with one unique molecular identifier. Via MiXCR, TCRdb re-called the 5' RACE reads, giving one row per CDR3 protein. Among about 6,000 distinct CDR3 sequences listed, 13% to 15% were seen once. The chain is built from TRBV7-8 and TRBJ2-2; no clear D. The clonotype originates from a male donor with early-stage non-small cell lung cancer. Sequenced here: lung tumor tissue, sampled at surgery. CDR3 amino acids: CASSSIMNTGELFF. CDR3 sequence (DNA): TGTGCCAGCAGCTCAATTATGAACACCGGGGAGCTGTTTTTT.